One sample yielded the 7 T cell receptor beta chains listed below, sequenced in a study of T cells in Graves' hyperthyroidism and ophthalmopathy. The CDR3 regions of TCR beta were amplified from RNA transcripts. The TCR CDR3 first-round RT-PCR relied on the HTBI primer set. Each CDR3 protein is one row after TCRdb ran MiXCR on the multiplex PCR reads. The sample records fewer than 650,000 distinct CDR3 sequences, 13% to 15% being singletons. Sequencing was carried out using blood. These receptors all come from a woman aged 40 to 49 with Graves' hyperthyroidism.

This clonotype occurred many times. V usage is TRBV10-3 and J usage is TRBJ1-1; possibly TRBD1 for D (6 bases). This CDR3 is 14 amino acids long. Germline V gene sequence: CDR1 ENHRY, CDR2 SYGVKD. Trimming removed 6 bases from V and 4 bases from J, with 15 bases in between. The CDR3 nucleotides are TGTGCCATCAGGGAGGGGGGTGGTGGCACTGAAGCTTTCTTT. As protein: CAIREGGGGTEAFF.

CDR3 DNA: TGTGCCGGCGGACAGGGAGGAGATTCACCCCTCCACTTT. Translation gives CAGGQGGDSPLHF. The V call is TRBV28, the J call TRBJ1-6; 8 bases align to TRBD1. Germline V gene lookup returns CDR1 MDHEN and CDR2 SYDVKM. This CDR3 spans 13 amino acids. Trimming at V came to 11 bases and at J to 8 bases, leaving 8 bases not matched to a gene.

This clonotype has a count of ten or more. The DNA of the CDR3 is TGTGCCAGCAGCCCGGACAGGGTAACGAACACTGAAGCTTTCTTT. It is translated as CASSPDRVTNTEAFF. V usage is TRBV7-9 and J usage is TRBJ1-1; 8 bases are a match to TRBD1. This CDR3 comprises 15 residues. Unmatched junction bases numbered 6, after V lost 5 bases and J lost 1 base. Germline CDR1 and CDR2: SEHNR and FQNEAQ (reference sequence). The full variable domain, in which reference TRBV7-9 and TRBJ1-1 provide the parts outside the CDR3, is DTGVSQNPRHKITKRGQNVTFRCDPISEHNRLYWYRQTLGQGPEFLTYFQNEAQLEKSRLLSDRFSAERPKGSFSTLEIQRTEQGDSAMYLCASSPDRVTNTEAFFGQGTRLTVV.

This clonotype was picked up many times. V usage is TRBV6-1 and J usage is TRBJ1-1; tentative D call: TRBD1 (6 bases). The length of the CDR3 is 16 residues. CDR1 and CDR2 (germline): MNHNS, SASEGT. V lost 2 bases, J lost 0 bases, and 13 bases lay in between. CDR3 nucleotide sequence: TGTGCCAGCAGTGAAACAACAGGGCAGGTGAACACTGAAGCTTTCTTT. Protein: CASSETTGQVNTEAFF.

This clonotype was seen ten or more times. This chain uses TRBV6-1 with TRBJ2-4; 10 bases are shared with TRBD1. The J segment lost 7 bases and the V segment lost 2 bases, leaving 14 bases of the junction unmatched. There are 18 residues in the CDR3. Per the germline V gene, CDR1 is MNHNS and CDR2 is SASEGT. The CDR3: CASSERIVGQGVSNIQYF. The CDR3 region has the DNA TGTGCCAGCAGTGAACGAATTGTAGGACAGGGGGTCTCGAACATTCAGTACTTC.

This clonotype was detected only a few times. The chain recombines TRBV6-6 with TRBJ2-2; 7 bases are a match to TRBD2. Trimming at V came to 0 bases and at J to 6 bases, leaving 4 bases not matched to a gene. CDR3 length: 15 amino acids. Germline V CDR1 and CDR2: MNHNY, SVGAGI (reference sequence). In DNA, the CDR3 is TGTGCCAGCAGTTACTCCGGGACTACACCCGGGGAGCTGTTTTTT. Protein: CASSYSGTTPGELFF.

The gene calls are TRBV29-1 and TRBJ2-7; D gene uncertain. The CDR3 runs 13 residues. The germline gives CDR1 SQVTM, CDR2 ANQGSEA. Trimming stripped 1 base from V and 6 bases from J, with 13 bases between. The CDR3 here is CSVEGLESSEQYF. As DNA, the CDR3 is TGCAGCGTTGAAGGTCTAGAAAGCTCCGAGCAGTACTTC.